Below are 19 T cell receptor beta chains sequenced from a single sample in a study of blood T cell repertoires in COVID-19. TCRdb's table, derived via immunoSEQ multiplex PCR, lists solely in-frame clones and lacks some. The sample consists of 150,000 to 200,000 clones, about four fifths of them appearing once. Sequencing was performed on peripheral blood. The receptor source for this set is a woman in her 70s with COVID-19, enrolled during active disease.

The chain couples TRBV2 to TRBJ1-2; no clear D. The CDR3 has 13 amino acids. V lost 1 base, J lost 5 bases, and 8 bases lay in between. The germline CDR1 and CDR2 sequences are SNHLY and FYNNEI. CDR3 sequence (DNA): TGTGCCAGCAGTGAAGGAGACTCTTATGGCTACACCTTC. The encoded protein is CASSEGDSYGYTF.

This rearrangement joins TRBV4-2 to TRBJ1-5, with D unclear. Per the germline V gene, CDR1 is LGHNA and CDR2 is YNFKEQ. This CDR3 comprises 15 residues. V was shortened by 0 bases and J by 5 bases, with 11 bases between the two germline ends. The CDR3 loop reads CASSQEAGSHQPQHF. The CDR3 nucleotides are TGTGCCAGCAGCCAAGAAGCGGGGAGCCATCAGCCCCAGCATTTT.

The chain employs TRBV6-6 and TRBJ1-2, with D unresolved. The germline V gene encodes CDR1 MNHNY and CDR2 SVGAGI (reference sequence). This CDR3 region has 11 residues. V was pared by 4 bases and J by 3 bases, with 3 bases between. For the CDR3, the DNA is TGTGCCAGCAGTTCCTACTATGGCTACACCTTC. It yields the protein CASSSYYGYTF.

This clone turned up a few times. Other DNA sequences in the sample encode the same CDR3. This chain connects TRBV18 to TRBJ1-1; D not certain. CDR1 and CDR2 (germline): KGHSH, LQKENI. CDR3 length: 15 residues. Trimming cost V 4 bases and J 2 bases, with 14 bases left between them. The CDR3 nucleotides read TGTGCCAGCTCACAACAGACACCACGTAACACTGAAGCTTTCTTT. It encodes CASSQQTPRNTEAFF.

CDR3 in DNA: TGTGCCAGCAACAGGTGGCCGGGCGGCTCTGGGGCCAACGTCCTGACTTTC. Translated, it gives CASNRWPGGSGANVLTF. The rearrangement joins TRBV28 to TRBJ2-6, with D tentatively TRBD1 (5 bases). Germline CDR1 MDHEN, CDR2 SYDVKM. This CDR3 is built from 17 residues. Deletions cut 7 bases from V and 0 bases from J, with 16 bases between.

This clone was seen only once. V is TRBV5-6 and J is TRBJ2-4; 7 bases fit TRBD1. Germline V CDR1 and CDR2: SGHDT, YYEEEE. Unmatched junction bases numbered 5, after V lost 5 bases and J lost 3 bases. The CDR3 is 14 residues long. The CDR3 nucleotides read TGTGCCAGCAGTGCACAGGGGATCAAAAACATTCAGTACTTC. Translated, it gives CASSAQGIKNIQYF.

V is TRBV7-9 and J is TRBJ2-1, with TRBD2 identical over 12 bases. The V and J ends lost 4 bases and 16 bases, in that order; junction bases with no gene match: 2. Germline-derived CDR1 and CDR2 are SEHNR and FQNEAQ (reference sequence). CDR3 length: 11 amino acids. The CDR3 region is CASSSGLAGFF. Written as DNA, the CDR3 is TGTGCCAGCAGCTCCGGACTAGCGGGATTCTTC.

This clone was detected only a few times. The gene calls are TRBV5-4 and TRBJ1-4; 8 positions agree with TRBD1. With 4 bases clipped from V and 10 bases from J, the junction kept 18 bases outside the gene matches. The CDR3 runs 17 residues. Germline values: CDR1 SGHNT, CDR2 YYREEE (reference sequence). The chain's CDR3 is CASSRIAGGAVSRKLFF. The DNA of the CDR3 is TGTGCCAGCAGCAGGATCGCAGGGGGCGCGGTGTCTCGAAAACTGTTTTTT.

The chain employs TRBV7-2 and TRBJ1-5; no firm D call. CDR1 is SGHTA, CDR2 FQGNSA, per germline. Trimming took 3 bases from V and 6 from J, leaving 9 bases between them. This CDR3 is 13 amino acids long. CDR3 region: CASSLDFVQPQHF. The CDR3 DNA reads TGTGCCAGCAGCTTGGACTTTGTTCAGCCCCAGCATTTT.

This clone was counted a single time. The V call is TRBV30, the J call TRBJ1-4, with a tentative D call TRBD1 (5 bases). Trimming pared 3 bases from V and 10 bases from J, leaving 18 bases between. This CDR3 has 14 residues. Germline V gene data show CDR1 as GTSNPN and CDR2 as SVGIG (reference sequence). CDR3 DNA sequence: TGTGCCTGGAGAACCTTTCAGGGTACTGGAAAACTGTTTTTT. Amino acid sequence: CAWRTFQGTGKLFF.

The chain combines TRBV2 with TRBJ2-5; D remains ambiguous. This CDR3 spans 15 amino acids. The germline CDR1 and CDR2 sequences are SNHLY and FYNNEI. Trimming removed 3 bases from V and 5 bases from J, with 16 bases in between. The CDR3 nucleotides read TGTGCCAGCAGTGAGGCTAGAGGATCGAGGGAGACCCAGTACTTC. Amino acid sequence: CASSEARGSRETQYF.

This rearrangement joins TRBV3-1 (or the pseudogene TRBV3-2) to TRBJ1-2; tentative D call: TRBD1 (6 bases). Trimming stripped 4 bases from V and 0 bases from J, with 15 bases between. Germline assignment: CDR1 LGHDT and CDR2 YNNKEL (reference sequence). The CDR3 runs to 16 residues. DNA for the CDR3: TGTGCCAGCAGCCCCTTAGGGGGAATTACTAACTATGGCTACACCTTC. Translating it yields CASSPLGGITNYGYTF.

This sequence joins TRBV24-1 and TRBJ2-1; 8 bases map to TRBD2. CDR1 is KGHDR and CDR2 is SFDVKD in the germline V gene. With 4 bases clipped from V and 9 bases from J, the junction kept 16 bases outside the gene matches. The CDR3 consists of 17 residues. CDR3 sequence reads: CATSETSGGGIGSEQFF. CDR3 DNA sequence: TGTGCCACCAGTGAAACTAGCGGTGGAGGAATTGGCAGTGAGCAGTTCTTC.

V and J are TRBV29-1 and TRBJ1-1, with 8 bases matching TRBD1. This CDR3 is built from 13 residues. V gave up 4 bases and J gave up 4 bases; unmatched junction bases: 5. Germline CDR1 is SQVTM and CDR2 is ANQGSEA. CDR3 sequence reads: CSVGTGSVTEAFF. CDR3 nucleotides: TGCAGCGTTGGGACAGGGAGTGTCACTGAAGCTTTCTTT.

The chain combines TRBV4-3 with TRBJ1-2; 8 nucleotides line up with TRBD1. This CDR3 has 16 residues. With 4 bases clipped from V and 4 bases from J, the junction kept 11 bases outside the gene matches. Germline CDR1 is LGHNA and CDR2 is YSLEER. CDR3 DNA: TGCGCCAGCAGCCCAAACATGGGACAGGACTTCTATGGCTACACCTTC. It codes for CASSPNMGQDFYGYTF.

The chain recombines TRBV6-5 with TRBJ2-7; TRBD2 matches at 8 bases. Germline CDR1 and CDR2: MNHEY and SVGAGI. Unmatched junction bases numbered 2, after V lost 7 bases and J lost 3 bases. There are 12 residues in the CDR3. The CDR3 loop reads CASTGGVYEQYF. CDR3 bases: TGTGCCAGCACGGGGGGGGTCTACGAGCAGTACTTC.

The chain uses TRBV5-1 and TRBJ2-2; perhaps TRBD1 as D (5 bases). Germline V lookup: CDR1 SGHRS, CDR2 YFSETQ. Trimming took 3 bases from V and 0 from J, leaving 9 bases between them. The CDR3 loop spans 15 amino acids. As DNA, the CDR3 is TGCGCCAGCAGCTCACAGGCCACGAACACCGGGGAGCTGTTTTTT. As protein: CASSSQATNTGELFF.

This chain joins TRBV30 and TRBJ2-2, with a tentative D call TRBD2 (6 bases). V shed 3 bases and J shed 7 bases, with 12 bases lying between them. CDR3 length: 13 residues. The V gene's germline CDR1 is GTSNPN and CDR2 SVGIG (reference sequence). The CDR3 sequence: CAWRFGSNGELFF. In DNA, the CDR3 is TGTGCCTGGAGATTCGGGAGTAACGGGGAGCTGTTTTTT.

J is TRBJ2-2 and V is TRBV7-9, with 8 bases that match TRBD2. CDR3 size: 14 residues. The V and J ends lost 8 bases and 4 bases, in that order; junction bases with no gene match: 6. Per the germline V gene, CDR1 is SEHNR and CDR2 is FQNEAQ (reference sequence). The DNA of the CDR3 is TGTGCCAGCCGAACTAGCGGTGGCACCGGGGAGCTGTTTTTT. As protein: CASRTSGGTGELFF.